This T cell receptor (beta chain) was sequenced in a study of cytomegalovirus exposure and HLA in healthy donors. Findings and caveats of the study: Confirmation in vitro established that a few CMV-associated chains were specific for CMV antigens. The study carried out a later analysis of TCR beta sequences. It associated approximately 17,000 of them with specific HLA alleles at a false discovery rate of 0.05.

About this clone: Its specificity is unknown.

Per the germline V gene, CDR1 is MDHEN and CDR2 is SYDVKM. The CDR3 is 14 amino acids. V was pared by 7 bases and J by 4 bases, with 16 bases between. Use of 60 Vbeta and 13 Jbeta primers characterized the PCR. Method: immunoSEQ multiplex PCR; TCRdb's copy keeps in-frame clones and lacks some. This sample has some 110,000 clones, with 75% to 85% found just once. This clonotype was obtained from a woman aged 18-30 years in good health and CMV-seropositive. The sequencing sample was made of PBMCs. This chain links TRBV28 with TRBJ1-1, with D hard to call. In DNA form, the CDR3 reads TGTGCCAGCAAGGAGGCGCGGGTCGGCACTGAAGCTTTCTTT. As protein: CASKEARVGTEAFF.